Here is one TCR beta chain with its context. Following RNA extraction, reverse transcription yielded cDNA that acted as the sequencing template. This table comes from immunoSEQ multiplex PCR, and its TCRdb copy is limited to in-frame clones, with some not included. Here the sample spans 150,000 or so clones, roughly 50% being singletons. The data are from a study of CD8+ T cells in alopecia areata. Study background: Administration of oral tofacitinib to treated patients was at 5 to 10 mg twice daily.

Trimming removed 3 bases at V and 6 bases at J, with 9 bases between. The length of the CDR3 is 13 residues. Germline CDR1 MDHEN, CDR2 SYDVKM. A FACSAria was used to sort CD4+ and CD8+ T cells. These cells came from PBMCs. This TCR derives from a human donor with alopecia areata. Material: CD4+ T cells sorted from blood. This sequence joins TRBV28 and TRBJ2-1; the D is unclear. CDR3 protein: CASSFQTRNEQFF. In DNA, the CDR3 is TGTGCCAGCAGTTTCCAAACTCGCAATGAGCAGTTCTTC.